Shown below are 6 T cell receptor beta chains from a single sample sequenced in a study of blood T cell repertoires in COVID-19. The data were produced by immunoSEQ multiplex PCR, yet TCRdb's version contains in-frame clones alone and is incomplete. The sample yields 500,000 to 600,000 clones, approximately 88% seen once. The sequenced sample was peripheral blood. Receptors were obtained from a woman in her forties or fifties with COVID-19, enrolled during active disease.

This rearrangement joins TRBV6-5 to TRBJ2-6; D is undetermined. Deletions cut 6 bases from V and 0 bases from J, with 3 bases between. Germline CDR1 reads MNHEY; CDR2 reads SVGAGI. The CDR3 has 13 residues. The CDR3 loop reads CASSNSGANVLTF. The CDR3 DNA reads as TGTGCCAGCAGCAACTCTGGGGCCAACGTCCTGACTTTC.

This chain uses TRBV19 with TRBJ1-1; D ambiguous. Trimming cost V 6 bases and J 7 bases, with 12 bases left between them. The CDR3 loop spans 12 amino acids. Germline V gene sequence: CDR1 LNHDA, CDR2 SQIVND (reference sequence). The CDR3 nucleotides read TGTGCCAGTAGCATGACGGGAGATGAAGCTTTCTTT. It encodes CASSMTGDEAFF.

The V and J genes are TRBV19 and TRBJ1-1; TRBD1 is a possible D gene (5 bases). The germline V gene has CDR1 LNHDA and CDR2 SQIVND (reference sequence). The CDR3 is made up of 13 amino acids. V lost 5 bases, J lost 5 bases, and 12 bases lay in between. This CDR3 is CASSATRGTEAFF. CDR3 bases: TGTGCCAGTAGTGCAACACGGGGGACTGAAGCTTTCTTT. Using reference TRBV19 and TRBJ1-1 for the parts outside the CDR3, the full variable domain is DGGITQSPKYLFRKEGQNVTLSCEQNLNHDAMYWYRQDPGQGLRLIYYSQIVNDFQKGDIAEGYSVSREKKESFPLTVTSAQKNPTAFYLCASSATRGTEAFFGQGTRLTVV.

CDR3 DNA: TGTGCCAGTCAATCGGGGACAGGGTATAATTCACCCCTCCACTTT. Translated, it gives CASQSGTGYNSPLHF. The chain joins TRBV2 to TRBJ1-6; 9 bases map to TRBD1. The CDR3 consists of 15 residues. Trimming removed 9 bases from V and 4 bases from J; junction bases left unmatched: 7. Germline V gene data show CDR1 as SNHLY and CDR2 as FYNNEI.

This clone has a handful of counts. The rearrangement uses TRBV2 and TRBJ2-5; no clear D gene. Trimming left V 5 bases short and J 4 bases short, with 5 bases between. Germline assignment: CDR1 SNHLY and CDR2 FYNNEI. The CDR3 has 11 amino acids. The CDR3 nucleotides are TGTGCCAGCAGTCTTATAGAGACCCAGTACTTC. Amino acid sequence: CASSLIETQYF.

The chain combines TRBV6-5 with TRBJ2-7; 10 positions match TRBD1. This CDR3 is 14 amino acids long. In germline, CDR1 is MNHEY, CDR2 SVGAGI. V was pared by 3 bases and J by 5 bases, with 4 bases of the junction left unmatched. CDR3 nucleotides: TGTGCCAGCAGTTATTCCGGGACAGGGGACGAGCAGTACTTC. This sequence encodes CASSYSGTGDEQYF.